Below are 24 T cell receptor beta chains sequenced from a single sample in a study of radiation and T cells in renal cell carcinoma (TCRdb year 2020). The library was obtained by the immunoSEQ multiplex PCR assay. Not all clones reach the TCRdb copy of this immuneACCESS table, which keeps in-frame sequences only. Checked studies attribute under half of the gap to unresolved V genes and leave the rest unexplained. The sample table records nearly 20,000 clones; approximately 62% of these occur just once. The ten largest clonotypes hold under 15% of the sample. The time point label on this specimen signifies: tumor resected at nephrectomy. In light of the paper, this sample's treatment or condition label describes: 15 Gy SBRT to primary tumor, nephrectomy 4 weeks later. The sequenced sample was tumor tissue, obtained from a patient whose treatment included radiotherapy and nephrectomy. The receptors stem from a woman aged 70-85 years with renal cell carcinoma.

The V and J genes are TRBV11-3 and TRBJ1-6; TRBD1 matches at 7 bases. The CDR3 covers 17 residues. The germline V gene encodes CDR1 SGHNT and CDR2 YENEEA. Trimming removed 4 bases from V and 9 bases from J; junction bases left unmatched: 15. The CDR3 DNA sequence: TGTGCCAGCAGCTCCCACGATCAGGGGGGCTCTAGTTCACCCCTCCACTTT. It yields the protein CASSSHDQGGSSSPLHF.

The chain uses TRBV9 and TRBJ2-7; possibly TRBD2 for D (5 bases). This CDR3 region has 15 residues. V shed 1 base and J shed 2 bases, with 13 bases lying between them. Germline lookup yields CDR1 SGDLS and CDR2 YYNGEE. The CDR3 bases are TGTGCCAGCAGCGTAAACCCCCAGGAGGCCTACGAGCAGTACTTC. It translates to CASSVNPQEAYEQYF.

This clone has more than one count but fewer than ten. The genes are TRBV19 and TRBJ1-1, with 7 bases lining up with TRBD1. The ends lost 0 bases at V and 3 bases at J; junction bases unmatched: 4. In germline, CDR1 is LNHDA, CDR2 SQIVND (reference sequence). The CDR3 runs 15 residues. In nucleotides, the CDR3 is TGTGCCAGTAGTATAGAGGGCAGGGGGGACACTGAAGCTTTCTTT. As protein: CASSIEGRGDTEAFF.

V gene TRBV7-8 combines with J gene TRBJ1-2; 9 bases match TRBD1. CDR3 length: 14 amino acids. In germline, CDR1 is SGHVS, CDR2 FQNEAQ. After removal of 5 bases from V and 3 bases from J, the junction contained 4 bases not matched to a gene. This CDR3 reads CASSRRDRDYGYTF. The CDR3 coding sequence is TGTGCCAGCAGCCGCCGGGACAGGGACTATGGCTACACCTTC.

This clone was counted a few times. The chain couples TRBV14 to TRBJ1-5; no clear D. The V end was cut by 1 base, the J end by 7 bases, with 8 bases between. The CDR3 runs 13 residues. Germline CDR1 is SGHDN and CDR2 is FVKESK. The CDR3: CASSQAPRQPQHF. CDR3 in DNA: TGTGCCAGCAGCCAAGCCCCGCGGCAGCCCCAGCATTTT.

CDR3 coding DNA: TGTGCCAGCAGCCTCAGGGGGAGCACTGAAGCTTTCTTT. Translation: CASSLRGSTEAFF. The chain carries TRBV27 and TRBJ1-1; 7 bases are shared with TRBD1. V lost 6 bases and J lost 4; bases outside the gene matches: 5. There are 13 residues in the CDR3. CDR1 is MNHEY, CDR2 SMNVEV, per germline (reference sequence).

This clone appeared once. V gene TRBV4-3 combines with J gene TRBJ2-3; 9 bases map to TRBD2. Germline trimming cut 4 bases from V and 2 bases from J; bases unmatched to any gene: 4. The CDR3 is made up of 15 amino acids. Germline lookup yields CDR1 LGHNA and CDR2 YSLEER. The DNA for the CDR3 is TGCGCCAGCAGCCTAAGCGGGGGGTCCACAGATACGCAGTATTTT. Translation: CASSLSGGSTDTQYF.

The chain employs TRBV4-3 and TRBJ1-2; 8 bases are a match to TRBD1. Germline loops: CDR1 LGHNA, CDR2 YSLEER. The CDR3 extends over 15 amino acids. V shed 1 base, J shed 7 bases, and the junction held 8 bases outside the gene matches. The CDR3 spells CASSQVAQGVGGYTF. The CDR3 nucleotides read TGCGCCAGCAGCCAAGTGGCACAGGGGGTTGGTGGCTACACCTTC.

CDR3 protein: CASRGGAHTDTQYF. CDR3 DNA sequence: TGTGCCAGCAGAGGGGGGGCCCACACAGATACGCAGTATTTT. The chain joins TRBV6-1 to TRBJ2-3; tentatively, D is TRBD2 (7 bases). The CDR3 length is 14 residues. Germline values: CDR1 MNHNS, CDR2 SASEGT. V shed 6 bases and J shed 2 bases, with 12 bases lying between them.

CDR3 nucleotides: TGCAGTGCGAGTAGAGGGGACAGAGCTTTCTTT. The encoded protein is CSASRGDRAFF. The chain has TRBV20-1 and TRBJ1-1, with TRBD1 matching 7 bases. CDR3 size: 11 residues. Per the germline V gene, CDR1 is DFQATT and CDR2 is SNEGSKA (reference sequence). J was trimmed by 10 bases and V by 6 bases; bases with no gene match: 8.

The chain recombines TRBV7-2 with TRBJ2-3, with 8 bases fitting TRBD2. This CDR3 spans 17 amino acids. V shed 5 bases, J shed 0 bases, and the junction held 10 bases outside the gene matches. Germline lookup yields CDR1 SGHTA and CDR2 FQGNSA. The CDR3 protein is CASSPHASGGSTDTQYF. The DNA of the CDR3 is TGTGCCAGCAGCCCGCATGCCAGCGGGGGTAGCACAGATACGCAGTATTTT.

The gene calls are TRBV2 and TRBJ1-1; D may be TRBD1 (5 bases). CDR3 length: 14 amino acids. Trimming shortened V by 9 bases and J by 6 bases, and 20 bases separated the two germline ends. Germline V gene data show CDR1 as SNHLY and CDR2 as FYNNEI. The CDR3 region has the DNA TGTGCCAGGGGGGAAGGCAGGGATAGGGCTGAAGCTTTCTTT. Translating it yields CARGEGRDRAEAFF. Complete variable domain (other parts from reference TRBV2 and TRBJ1-1): EPEVTQTPSHQVTQMGQEVILRCVPISNHLYFYWYRQILGQKVEFLVSFYNNEISEKSEIFDDQFSVERPDGSNFTLKIRSTKLEDSAMYFCARGEGRDRAEAFFGQGTRLTVV.

This clone has only a few counts. The chain joins TRBV6-6 to TRBJ2-7; 7 nucleotides align to TRBD1. Unmatched junction bases numbered 5, after V lost 6 bases and J lost 3 bases. This CDR3 has 13 amino acids. The germline V gene encodes CDR1 MNHNY and CDR2 SVGAGI (reference sequence). In DNA form, the CDR3 reads TGTGCCAGCAGGTCGGGACAGCTCTACGAGCAGTACTTC. Protein sequence: CASRSGQLYEQYF.

This clone ranks as medium-sized. The chain combines TRBV2 with TRBJ1-2; no clear D. The CDR3 covers 12 residues. Germline loops: CDR1 SNHLY, CDR2 FYNNEI. V was cut by 6 bases and J by 6 bases, with 11 bases left in between. The CDR3 is CASRVEWDGYTF. In DNA, the CDR3 is TGTGCCAGCAGGGTAGAGTGGGATGGCTACACCTTC.

In this sample, this clone turned up once. The CDR3 DNA sequence: TGTGCCAGCAGCTTGGAGACAGGGGGCGAATACGAGCAGTACTTC. This sequence encodes CASSLETGGEYEQYF. The chain has TRBV11-3 and TRBJ2-7; 10 bases match TRBD1. The V segment lost 3 bases and the J segment 4 bases; nucleotides outside the gene matches: 6. Germline V gene data show CDR1 as SGHNT and CDR2 as YENEEA. The CDR3 runs 15 residues.

The V call is TRBV30, the J call TRBJ2-1; 7 bases match TRBD2. J was trimmed by 2 bases and V by 8 bases; bases with no gene match: 6. The CDR3 sequence is 13 residues long. Germline V CDR1 and CDR2: GTSNPN, SVGIG (reference sequence). This CDR3 reads CAEQREAYNEQFF. The CDR3 DNA sequence: TGTGCCGAACAGCGGGAAGCCTACAATGAGCAGTTCTTC.

The chain is built from TRBV7-2 and TRBJ2-1; perhaps TRBD2 as D (5 bases). In germline, CDR1 is SGHTA, CDR2 FQGNSA. This CDR3 spans 15 amino acids. Trimming took 5 bases from V and 7 from J, leaving 18 bases between them. This CDR3 reads CASSPGRTGGNEQFF. The CDR3 DNA reads TGTGCCAGCAGCCCGGGCCGCACTGGAGGAAATGAGCAGTTCTTC.

This sequence joins TRBV7-3 and TRBJ1-2; TRBD1 agrees at 8 bases. The CDR3 covers 14 residues. Germline V gene data show CDR1 as SGHTA and CDR2 as FQGTGA. V lost 5 bases to trimming and J lost 6 bases; unmatched junction nucleotides: 8. In nucleotides, the CDR3 is TGTGCCAGCAGCGAGGACAGGGCAACTCATGGCTACACCTTC. Translation gives CASSEDRATHGYTF.

The sample holds a few counts of this clone. This chain links TRBV2 with TRBJ2-7, with D hard to call. From germline, CDR1 is SNHLY and CDR2 FYNNEI. The V end was cut by 8 bases, the J end by 0 bases, with 8 bases between. The CDR3 extends over 12 amino acids. In DNA form, the CDR3 reads TGTGCCAGCCTTCTCTACTCCTACGAGCAGTACTTC. This encodes CASLLYSYEQYF.

The chain is built from TRBV14 and TRBJ2-7; D remains ambiguous. Germline CDR1 SGHDN, CDR2 FVKESK. The ends were cut back, 1 base at V and 3 bases at J, with 4 bases in the middle. The CDR3 runs 12 residues. The chain's CDR3 is CASSQGGYEQYF. In DNA, the CDR3 is TGTGCCAGCAGCCAAGGGGGCTACGAGCAGTACTTC.

V is TRBV7-2 and J is TRBJ2-2, with D possibly called TRBD1 or TRBD2 (5 bases each). V dropped 5 bases and J dropped 0 bases, with 13 bases sitting between them. Per germline, CDR1 SGHTA and CDR2 FQGNSA. CDR3 length: 16 amino acids. The CDR3 DNA is TGTGCCAGCAGCCAGAGGGGCTTGACGAACACCGGGGAGCTGTTTTTT. Its translation is CASSQRGLTNTGELFF.

The J gene is TRBJ1-2, the V gene TRBV6-6; the D gene is possibly TRBD1 (5 bases). Trimming removed 0 bases at V and 12 bases at J, with 14 bases between. The CDR3 is 13 amino acids. Germline CDR1 MNHNY, CDR2 SVGAGI (reference sequence). The CDR3 DNA reads TGTGCCAGCAGTTACTCGAGGACACAGCCAAACACCTTC. Protein product: CASSYSRTQPNTF.

The CDR3 region is CASSSTLQGGNTIYF. For the CDR3, the DNA is TGTGCCAGCAGTTCAACTCTCCAGGGTGGAAACACCATATATTTT. This sequence joins TRBV6-5 and TRBJ1-3, with a tentative D call TRBD1 (5 bases). Germline CDR1 and CDR2: MNHEY and SVGAGI. V gave up 4 bases and J gave up 3 bases, with 13 bases separating them. CDR3 length: 15 amino acids.

This chain connects TRBV6-5 to TRBJ1-2; weak D call: TRBD1 (5 bases). Trimming pared 7 bases from V and 0 bases from J, leaving 15 bases between. This CDR3 is 15 amino acids long. Per germline, CDR1 MNHEY and CDR2 SVGAGI. The CDR3 DNA reads as TGTGCCAGCACCGGACGGGACGGTCCTAACTATGGCTACACCTTC. This sequence encodes CASTGRDGPNYGYTF.